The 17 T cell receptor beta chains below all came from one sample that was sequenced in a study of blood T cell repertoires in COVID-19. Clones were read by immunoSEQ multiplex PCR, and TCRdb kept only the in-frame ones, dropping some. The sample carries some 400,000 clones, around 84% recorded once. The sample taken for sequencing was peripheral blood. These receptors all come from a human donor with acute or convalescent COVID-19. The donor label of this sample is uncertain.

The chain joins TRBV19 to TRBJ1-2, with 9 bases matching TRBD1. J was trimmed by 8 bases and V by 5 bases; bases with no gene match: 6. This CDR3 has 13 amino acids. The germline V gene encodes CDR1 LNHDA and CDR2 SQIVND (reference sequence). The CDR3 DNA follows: TGTGCCAGTAGTGCCCGGGACAGGGAAGGCTACACCTTC. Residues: CASSARDREGYTF.

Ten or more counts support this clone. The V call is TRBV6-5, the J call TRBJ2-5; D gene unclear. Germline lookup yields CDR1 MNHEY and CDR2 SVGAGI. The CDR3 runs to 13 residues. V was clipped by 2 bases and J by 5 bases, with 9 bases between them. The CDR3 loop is CASSYLSAETQYF. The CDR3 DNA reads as TGTGCCAGCAGTTACCTTAGTGCGGAGACCCAGTACTTC.

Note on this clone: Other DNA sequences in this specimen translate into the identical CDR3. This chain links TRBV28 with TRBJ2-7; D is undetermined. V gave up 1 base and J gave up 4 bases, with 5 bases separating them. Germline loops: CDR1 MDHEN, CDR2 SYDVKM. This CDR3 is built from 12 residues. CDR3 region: CASSLLSYEQYF. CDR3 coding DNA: TGTGCCAGCAGTTTATTGAGTTACGAGCAGTACTTC.

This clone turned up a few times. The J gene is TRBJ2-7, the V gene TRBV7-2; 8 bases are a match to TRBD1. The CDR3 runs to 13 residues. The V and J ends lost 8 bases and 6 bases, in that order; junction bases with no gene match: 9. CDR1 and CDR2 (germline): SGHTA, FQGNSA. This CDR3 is CASARQGFVEQYF. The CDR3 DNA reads TGTGCCAGCGCCCGACAGGGGTTTGTCGAGCAGTACTTC.

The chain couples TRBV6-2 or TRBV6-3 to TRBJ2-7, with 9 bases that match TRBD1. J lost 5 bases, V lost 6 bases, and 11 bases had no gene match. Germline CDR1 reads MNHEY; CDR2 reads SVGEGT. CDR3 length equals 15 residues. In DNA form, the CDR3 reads TGTGCCAGCAGCCCCCGCTTACAGGGGGCCCACGAGCAGTACTTC. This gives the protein CASSPRLQGAHEQYF.

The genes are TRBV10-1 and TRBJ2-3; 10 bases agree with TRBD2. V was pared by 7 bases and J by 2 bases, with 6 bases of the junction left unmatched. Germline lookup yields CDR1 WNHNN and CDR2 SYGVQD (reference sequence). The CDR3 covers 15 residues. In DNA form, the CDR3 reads TGCGCCAGCAAAGGTAGCGGGGGGACCACAGATACGCAGTATTTT. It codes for CASKGSGGTTDTQYF.

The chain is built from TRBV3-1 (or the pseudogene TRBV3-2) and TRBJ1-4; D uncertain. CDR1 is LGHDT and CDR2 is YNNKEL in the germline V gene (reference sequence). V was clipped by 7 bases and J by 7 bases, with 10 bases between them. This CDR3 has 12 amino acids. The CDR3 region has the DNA TGTGCCAGCACCTCAGTTGGTGAAAAACTGTTTTTT. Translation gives CASTSVGEKLFF.

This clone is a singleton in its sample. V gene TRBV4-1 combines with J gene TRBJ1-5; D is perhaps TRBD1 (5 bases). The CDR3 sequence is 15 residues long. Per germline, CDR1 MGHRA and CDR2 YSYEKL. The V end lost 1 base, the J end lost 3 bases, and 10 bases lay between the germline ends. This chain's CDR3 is CASSQVDSPNQPQHF. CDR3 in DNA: TGCGCCAGCAGCCAAGTCGACAGTCCCAATCAGCCCCAGCATTTT.

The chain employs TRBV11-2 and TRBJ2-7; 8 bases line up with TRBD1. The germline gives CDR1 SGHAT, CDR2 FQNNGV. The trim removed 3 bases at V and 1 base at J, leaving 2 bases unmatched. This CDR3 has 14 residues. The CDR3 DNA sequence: TGTGCCAGCAGCTTTGGGACAGGATCCTACGAGCAGTACTTC. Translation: CASSFGTGSYEQYF.

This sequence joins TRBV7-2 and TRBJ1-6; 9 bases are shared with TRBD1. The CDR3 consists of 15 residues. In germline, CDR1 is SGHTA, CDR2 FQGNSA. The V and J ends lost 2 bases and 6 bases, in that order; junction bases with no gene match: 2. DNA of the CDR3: TGTGCCAGCAGCTTACTGGGACAGGGTAATTCACCCCTCCACTTT. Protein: CASSLLGQGNSPLHF.

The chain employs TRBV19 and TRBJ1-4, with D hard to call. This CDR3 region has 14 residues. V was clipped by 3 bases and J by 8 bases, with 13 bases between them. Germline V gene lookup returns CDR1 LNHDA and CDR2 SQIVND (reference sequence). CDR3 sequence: CASSIRPPGEKLFF. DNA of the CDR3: TGTGCCAGTAGTATCCGGCCCCCGGGAGAAAAACTGTTTTTT.

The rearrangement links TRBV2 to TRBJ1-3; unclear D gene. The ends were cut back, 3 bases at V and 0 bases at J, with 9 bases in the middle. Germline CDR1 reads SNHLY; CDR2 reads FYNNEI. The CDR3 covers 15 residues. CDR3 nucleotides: TGTGCCAGCAGTGATCCCAGATTCTCTGGAAACACCATATATTTT. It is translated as CASSDPRFSGNTIYF.

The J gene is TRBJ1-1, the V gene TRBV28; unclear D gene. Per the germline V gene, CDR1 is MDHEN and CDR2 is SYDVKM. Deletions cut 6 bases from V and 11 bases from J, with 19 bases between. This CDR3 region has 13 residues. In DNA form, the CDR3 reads TGTGCCAGCAGACTACACAACTTTAGGGAGGCTTTCTTT. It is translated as CASRLHNFREAFF.

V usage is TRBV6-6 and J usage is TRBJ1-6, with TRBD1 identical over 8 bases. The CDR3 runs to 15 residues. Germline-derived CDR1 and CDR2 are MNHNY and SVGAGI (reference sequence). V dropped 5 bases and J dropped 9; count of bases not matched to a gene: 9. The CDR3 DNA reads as TGTGCCAGCAGTCATAACAGGGGGTCAGGTTCACCCCTCCACTTT. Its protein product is CASSHNRGSGSPLHF.

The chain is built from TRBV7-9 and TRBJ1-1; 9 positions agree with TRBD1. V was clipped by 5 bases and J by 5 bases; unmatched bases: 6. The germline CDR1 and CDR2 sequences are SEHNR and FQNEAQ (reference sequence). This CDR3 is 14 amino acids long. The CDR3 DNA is TGTGCCAGCAGCGATACAGGGGGCGCGACTGAAGCTTTCTTT. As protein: CASSDTGGATEAFF.

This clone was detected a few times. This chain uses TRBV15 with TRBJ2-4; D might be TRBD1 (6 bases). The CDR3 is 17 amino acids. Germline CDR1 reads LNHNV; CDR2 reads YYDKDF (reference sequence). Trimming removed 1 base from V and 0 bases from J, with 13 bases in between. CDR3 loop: CATSRGRQVVAKNIQYF. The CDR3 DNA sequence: TGTGCCACCAGCAGAGGTCGACAGGTTGTAGCCAAAAACATTCAGTACTTC. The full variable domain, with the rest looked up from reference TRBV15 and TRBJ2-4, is DAMVIQNPRYQVTQFGKPVTLSCSQTLNHNVMYWYQQKSSQAPKLLFHYYDKDFNNEADTPDNFQSRRPNTSFCFLDIRSPGLGDTAMYLCATSRGRQVVAKNIQYFGAGTRLSVL.

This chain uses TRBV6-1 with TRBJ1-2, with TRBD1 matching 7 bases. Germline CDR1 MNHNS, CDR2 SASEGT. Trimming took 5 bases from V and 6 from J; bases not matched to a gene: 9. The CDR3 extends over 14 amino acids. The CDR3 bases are TGTGCCAGCAGTCCCGCCCGGGACAGAAATGGCTACACCTTC. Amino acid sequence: CASSPARDRNGYTF.